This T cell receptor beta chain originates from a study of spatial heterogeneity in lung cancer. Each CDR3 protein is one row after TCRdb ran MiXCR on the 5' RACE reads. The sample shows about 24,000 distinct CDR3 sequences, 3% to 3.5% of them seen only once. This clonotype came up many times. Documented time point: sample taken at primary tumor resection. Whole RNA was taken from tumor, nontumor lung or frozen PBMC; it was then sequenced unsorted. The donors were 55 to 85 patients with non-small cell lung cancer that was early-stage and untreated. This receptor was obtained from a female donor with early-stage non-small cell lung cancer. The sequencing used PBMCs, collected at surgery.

The CDR3 loop is CASSDLRGPATQYF. The CDR3, as DNA: TGCGCCAGCAGTGACCTAAGGGGTCCCGCGACCCAGTACTTC. V and J are TRBV10-1 and TRBJ2-5, with a weak D call TRBD1 (5 bases). This CDR3 contains 14 residues. Deletions cut 3 bases from V and 7 bases from J, with 15 bases between. Per germline, CDR1 WNHNN and CDR2 SYGVQD (reference sequence).